The 31 T cell receptor beta chains below all came from one sample that was sequenced in a study of human T cells and chemical hapten exposure. Via MiXCR, TCRdb re-called the 5' RACE reads, giving one row per CDR3 protein. The repertoire holds 150,000 or so distinct CDR3 sequences, with 4.1% as singletons. The study extracted total RNA from unfractionated whole blood. These receptors all stem from a female donor in good health.

This clonotype showed up many times. V gene TRBV7-9 combines with J gene TRBJ2-2; TRBD1 or TRBD2 may be the D gene (5 bases each). The CDR3 is 14 residues long. The V end lost 6 bases, the J end lost 0 bases, and 8 bases lay between the germline ends. CDR1 is SEHNR, CDR2 FQNEAQ, per germline (reference sequence). This chain's CDR3 is CASSSGPNTGELFF. CDR3 nucleotide sequence: TGTGCCAGCAGTTCGGGGCCGAACACCGGGGAGCTGTTTTTT.

In this sample, this clonotype turned up many times. This chain uses TRBV20-1 with TRBJ1-6; no definite D call. The V and J ends lost 1 base and 2 bases respectively, with 9 bases between them. CDR3 length: 15 residues. CDR1 is DFQATT, CDR2 SNEGSKA, per germline (reference sequence). The CDR3 reads CSARGAGAYNSPLHF. Written as DNA, the CDR3 is TGCAGTGCTAGAGGCGCAGGTGCCTATAATTCACCCCTCCACTTT.

This clonotype has ten or more counts. V gene TRBV2 combines with J gene TRBJ1-4, with TRBD1 matching over 7 bases. CDR3 length: 13 amino acids. Germline CDR1 reads SNHLY; CDR2 reads FYNNEI. V trimming: 4 bases; J trimming: 8 bases; junction bases outside the gene matches: 4. CDR3 DNA sequence: TGTGCCAGCAGTGGACAGGGTTACGAAAAACTGTTTTTT. It encodes CASSGQGYEKLFF.

This clonotype was detected many times. V usage is TRBV6-4 and J usage is TRBJ2-1; 7 bases line up with TRBD2. CDR1 is MRHNA, CDR2 SNTAGT, per germline. CDR3 size: 15 residues. J lost 5 bases, V lost 7 bases, and 11 bases had no gene match. Here the CDR3 DNA reads TGTGCCAGCATTGGACTAGGCCAGAGCAACAATGAGCAGTTCTTC. Translation gives CASIGLGQSNNEQFF.

This clonotype was recorded many times. Here the CDR3 reads CASSLWSSGGPAYNEQFF. The CDR3 DNA reads TGTGCCAGCAGTTTATGGTCTAGCGGGGGGCCGGCCTACAATGAGCAGTTCTTC. V usage is TRBV27 and J usage is TRBJ2-1; 11 nucleotides line up with TRBD2. This CDR3 is 18 amino acids long. CDR1 MNHEY and CDR2 SMNVEV come from the germline V gene (reference sequence). J lost 2 bases, V lost 1 base, and 7 bases had no gene match.

This clonotype showed up many times. This rearrangement joins TRBV13 to TRBJ1-6; a possible D gene is TRBD1 (6 bases). Germline-derived CDR1 and CDR2 are PRHDT and FYEKMQ (reference sequence). This CDR3 comprises 19 residues. V lost 6 bases and J lost 2, with 23 bases in between. CDR3 in amino acids: CASSRLTVEGGAYNSPLHF. The CDR3 nucleotides are TGTGCCAGCAGTCGTCTGACGGTGGAGGGGGGGGCCTATAATTCACCCCTCCACTTT.

This clonotype was picked up a small number of times. This rearrangement joins TRBV20-1 to TRBJ1-1; D possibly corresponds to TRBD1 (5 bases). Per the germline V gene, CDR1 is DFQATT and CDR2 is SNEGSKA (reference sequence). The CDR3 contains 15 residues. The V end lost 3 bases, the J end lost 1 base, and 15 bases lay between the germline ends. The DNA of the CDR3 is TGCAGTGCTAGGGTCCCCGACAGACCGAACACTGAAGCTTTCTTT. Encoded protein: CSARVPDRPNTEAFF.

In its sample, this clonotype was seen many times. At one end, the junction sequence differs from germline, possibly due to a read error. The V gene is TRBV13, the J gene TRBJ2-1; tentative D call: TRBD1 (7 bases). Germline-derived CDR1 and CDR2 are PRHDT and FYEKMQ (reference sequence). The CDR3 loop spans 13 amino acids. This chain's CDR3 is CANSHQGGHEQFF. The CDR3 region has the DNA TGTGCCAACAGCCACCAGGGGGGCCATGAGCAGTTCTTC.

This clonotype was seen at least ten times. The CDR3 DNA follows: TGCAGCGTGTGGACAGGGACCTACGAGCAGTACTTC. Protein product: CSVWTGTYEQYF. The chain combines TRBV29-1 with TRBJ2-7, with TRBD1 identical over 8 bases. CDR1 and CDR2 (germline): SQVTM, ANQGSEA. The CDR3 consists of 12 residues. The V segment lost 6 bases and the J segment 2 bases; nucleotides outside the gene matches: 3.

This clonotype occurred many times. The chain recombines TRBV6-5 with TRBJ1-2; TRBD1 aligns across 12 bases. V lost 6 bases, J lost 8 bases, and 25 bases stayed unmatched. The germline V gene has CDR1 MNHEY and CDR2 SVGAGI. This CDR3 spans 20 amino acids. CDR3 region: CASSIIPPPPMGQGARGYTF. For the CDR3, the DNA is TGTGCCAGCAGCATTATTCCCCCCCCCCCAATGGGACAGGGGGCGAGGGGCTACACCTTC.

The gene calls are TRBV12-3 or TRBV12-4 and TRBJ1-6; possibly TRBD1 for D (5 bases). CDR3 length: 16 amino acids. The germline V and J ends were trimmed by 3 bases and 5 bases, with 14 bases remaining between them. Written as DNA, the CDR3 is TGTGCCAGCAGTTTTTCGGGGGGGTTAAATAATTCACCCCTCCACTTT. It yields the protein CASSFSGGLNNSPLHF.

This clonotype was seen repeatedly, ten times or more. This rearrangement joins TRBV29-1 to TRBJ2-2; D is unclear. CDR3 length: 15 amino acids. Trimming stripped 3 bases from V and 1 base from J, with 12 bases between. CDR1 and CDR2 from the germline V gene are SQVTM and ANQGSEA. The CDR3 coding sequence is TGCAGCGTTGACGTAAAAGAAGGGAACACCGGGGAGCTGTTTTTT. This gives the protein CSVDVKEGNTGELFF.

This clonotype was counted only a few times. CDR3 sequence (DNA): TGTGCCAGCAGCCCCGGTAGGGGTCCAAACCGTGGGCCCCAGCATTTT. This codes for CASSPGRGPNRGPQHF. J is TRBJ1-5 and V is TRBV6-5; a possible D gene is TRBD1 (5 bases). V was clipped by 6 bases and J by 9 bases, with 24 bases between them. Germline loops: CDR1 MNHEY, CDR2 SVGAGI. The CDR3 sequence is 16 residues long.

This clonotype was seen at least ten times. Here the CDR3 omits its conserved ending phenylalanine or tryptophan, so a read error is the likely source. This chain uses TRBV7-2 with TRBJ1-5; D is unresolved. Germline V gene sequence: CDR1 SGHTA, CDR2 FQGNSA. This CDR3 has 12 amino acids. The V gene lost 5 bases and the J gene lost 8 bases, with 10 bases spanning the gap. The CDR3: CASSHPLEPQHL. The CDR3 DNA follows: TGTGCCAGCAGCCACCCTCTGGAGCCCCAGCATCTT.

This clonotype came up many times. J is TRBJ1-6 and V is TRBV24-1; D possibly corresponds to TRBD1 (6 bases). V was pared by 7 bases and J by 5 bases, with 17 bases between. CDR3 length: 16 amino acids. The germline V gene has CDR1 KGHDR and CDR2 SFDVKD. The CDR3 reads CATSDGRQADNSPLHF. The CDR3 region has the DNA TGTGCCACCAGCGATGGGCGACAGGCCGATAATTCACCCCTCCACTTT.

This clonotype was detected many times. The J gene is TRBJ1-6, the V gene TRBV10-3; D might be TRBD1 (6 bases). Germline CDR1 ENHRY, CDR2 SYGVKD. This CDR3 is 13 amino acids long. Between the trimmed V and J ends, which lost 10 bases and 6 bases, there was a span of 13 bases. This CDR3 reads CATRNRVNSPLHF. CDR3 DNA: TGTGCCACCCGGAACAGGGTTAATTCACCCCTCCACTTT.

The V gene is TRBV20-1, the J gene TRBJ2-7, with D maybe TRBD2 (6 bases). V was cut by 1 base and J by 4 bases, with 20 bases left in between. The germline gives CDR1 DFQATT, CDR2 SNEGSKA (reference sequence). CDR3 length equals 16 residues. The CDR3 loop is CSARVWTTTLSYEQYF. CDR3 nucleotide sequence: TGCAGTGCTAGAGTCTGGACTACAACGCTCTCTTACGAGCAGTACTTC.

This clonotype was seen many times. This sequence joins TRBV18 and TRBJ2-7, with 10 nucleotides matching TRBD2. CDR1 and CDR2 (germline): KGHSH, LQKENI. The CDR3 extends over 17 amino acids. V was clipped by 4 bases and J by 1 base; unmatched bases: 10. The CDR3 DNA sequence: TGTGCCAGCTCACTCACCATTACTAGCGGGGAATCCTACGAGCAGTACTTC. It specifies CASSLTITSGESYEQYF. Full variable domain (rest looked up from reference TRBV18 and TRBJ2-7): NAGVMQNPRHLVRRRGQEARLRCSPMKGHSHVYWYRQLPEEGLKFMVYLQKENIIDESGMPKERFSAEFPKEGPSILRIQQVVRGDSAAYFCASSLTITSGESYEQYFGPGTRLTVT.

In this sample, this clonotype turned up many times. This chain connects TRBV12-3 or TRBV12-4 to TRBJ2-4, with 8 positions matching TRBD2. V shed 7 bases, J shed 5 bases, and the junction held 10 bases outside the gene matches. The CDR3 extends over 15 amino acids. The CDR3 reads CASKIGGGSENIQYF. CDR3 nucleotides: TGTGCCAGCAAAATCGGGGGGGGTTCGGAAAACATTCAGTACTTC.

This clonotype was recorded many times. The CDR3 DNA reads as TGTGCCAGCAGCCCGGACAGGAGGACTGAAGCTTTCTTT. Protein product: CASSPDRRTEAFF. The chain recombines TRBV11-2 with TRBJ1-1; TRBD1 aligns across 7 bases. Germline V gene lookup returns CDR1 SGHAT and CDR2 FQNNGV. The V segment lost 5 bases and the J segment 5 bases; nucleotides outside the gene matches: 5. This CDR3 is built from 13 residues.

This clonotype was recorded many times. The gene calls are TRBV13 and TRBJ1-1; TRBD1 matches at 10 bases. Unmatched junction bases numbered 10, after V lost 5 bases and J lost 1 base. This CDR3 comprises 17 residues. Per germline, CDR1 PRHDT and CDR2 FYEKMQ (reference sequence). The CDR3 is CASSRGQGGVGNTEAFF. CDR3 DNA: TGTGCCAGCAGCCGTGGACAGGGGGGAGTAGGGAACACTGAAGCTTTCTTT.

This clonotype was counted ten times or more. The chain links TRBV19 to TRBJ2-1, with a tentative D call TRBD1 (5 bases). CDR3 size: 13 residues. Germline V gene sequence: CDR1 LNHDA, CDR2 SQIVND (reference sequence). V was trimmed by 7 bases and J by 2 bases, leaving 9 bases between them. CDR3 residues: CASTGYAYNEQFF. CDR3 coding DNA: TGTGCCAGTACAGGGTACGCCTACAATGAGCAGTTCTTC. Filled out from reference TRBV19 and TRBJ2-1, the complete variable domain reads DGGITQSPKYLFRKEGQNVTLSCEQNLNHDAMYWYRQDPGQGLRLIYYSQIVNDFQKGDIAEGYSVSREKKESFPLTVTSAQKNPTAFYLCASTGYAYNEQFFGPGTRLTVL.

This clonotype was picked up a small number of times. This sequence joins TRBV12-3 or TRBV12-4 and TRBJ1-1; 10 positions match TRBD1. V lost 5 bases to trimming and J lost 1 base; unmatched junction nucleotides: 7. The CDR3 is 16 amino acids. The CDR3, as DNA: TGTGCCAGCAGTCTCCGGGACAGGGGTTGGAACACTGAAGCTTTCTTT. Translation gives CASSLRDRGWNTEAFF.

The table lists this clonotype with many counts. V and J are TRBV29-1 and TRBJ2-5, with TRBD1 as a possible D gene (6 bases). Germline assignment: CDR1 SQVTM and CDR2 ANQGSEA. Trimming pared 4 bases from V and 1 base from J, leaving 13 bases between. This CDR3 has 14 amino acids. The CDR3 protein is CSVGRQEVQETQYF. The CDR3 nucleotides read TGCAGCGTTGGTCGACAGGAGGTCCAAGAGACCCAGTACTTC.

This clonotype has ten or more counts. V usage is TRBV20-1 and J usage is TRBJ1-6; D uncertain. The CDR3 has 11 residues. V lost 6 bases, J lost 14 bases, and 14 bases lay in between. Germline V CDR1 and CDR2: DFQATT, SNEGSKA (reference sequence). In DNA form, the CDR3 reads TGCAGTGCGAGTGGAAGGGTCGCCCTCCACTTT. This translates into CSASGRVALHF.

The table lists this clonotype with many counts. CDR3 in amino acids: CASSWTGRNTGELFF. The CDR3 coding sequence is TGCGCCAGCAGCTGGACAGGTCGAAACACCGGGGAGCTGTTTTTT. The chain employs TRBV5-1 and TRBJ2-2; TRBD1 agrees at 7 bases. V lost 3 bases and J lost 2; bases outside the gene matches: 4. Germline loops: CDR1 SGHRS, CDR2 YFSETQ. This CDR3 region has 15 residues.

In the case of this clonotype: One base away lies a much larger clone, so this may be a sequencing read error. This rearrangement joins TRBV6-2 or TRBV6-3 to TRBJ2-7; D might be TRBD1 (5 bases). V dropped 7 bases and J dropped 0 bases, with 22 bases sitting between them. This CDR3 region has 17 residues. Germline CDR1 and CDR2: MNHEY and SVGEGT. The CDR3 here is CASTTQGGGRTSYEQYF. CDR3 coding DNA: TGTGCCAGCACCACCCAGGGCGGTGGCAGAACCTCCTACGAGCAGTACTTC.

This clonotype was seen many times. The CDR3 loop reads CASRARAGAAWDTQYF. DNA for the CDR3: TGTGCCAGCCGGGCGCGCGCGGGGGCCGCTTGGGATACGCAGTATTTT. The rearrangement joins TRBV6-2 or TRBV6-3 to TRBJ2-3; D perhaps matches TRBD2 (7 bases). The germline CDR1 and CDR2 sequences are MNHEY and SVGEGT. The length of the CDR3 is 16 residues. V shed 8 bases and J shed 6 bases, with 24 bases lying between them.

Many counts were recorded for this clonotype. The chain uses TRBV7-9 and TRBJ2-3; TRBD2 is a possible D gene (7 bases). V was shortened by 3 bases and J by 0 bases, with 10 bases between the two germline ends. CDR3 length: 15 residues. Germline assignment: CDR1 SEHNR and CDR2 FQNEAQ (reference sequence). Written as DNA, the CDR3 is TGTGCCAGCAGCTTCGGGGGGCTTAGCACAGATACGCAGTATTTT. Translated, it gives CASSFGGLSTDTQYF.

This clonotype was counted ten times or more. The V and J genes are TRBV20-1 and TRBJ1-2; no clear D. The V gene lost 6 bases and the J gene lost 5 bases, with 16 bases spanning the gap. From germline, CDR1 is DFQATT and CDR2 SNEGSKA (reference sequence). The CDR3 length is 13 residues. CDR3 sequence reads: CSAASPTGYGYTF. The CDR3, as DNA: TGCAGTGCGGCATCTCCCACGGGGTATGGCTACACCTTC.

This clonotype was recorded many times. The chain carries TRBV3-1 and TRBJ2-7; TRBD1 matches 12 bases. Per germline, CDR1 LGHDT and CDR2 YNNKEL (reference sequence). With 0 bases clipped from V and 0 bases from J, the junction kept 9 bases outside the gene matches. The CDR3 extends over 19 amino acids. The CDR3 is CASSQEWDRGLLSSYEQYF. CDR3 DNA sequence: TGTGCCAGCAGCCAAGAATGGGACAGGGGGCTACTAAGCTCCTACGAGCAGTACTTC.